Given below is one T cell receptor beta chain in context. Only in-frame clones appear in the TCRdb table, and some are missing; sequencing was by immunoSEQ multiplex PCR. This sample has about 150,000 clones; approximately 90% occur once, and the top ten carry around 3.8%. V shed 0 bases and J shed 0 bases, with 6 bases lying between them. This CDR3 is 14 amino acids long. Looked up from germline, CDR1 is PRHDT and CDR2 is FYEKMQ (reference sequence). The sample originates from a study of T cell responses to AZD1222 COVID-19 vaccine. The chain uses TRBV13 and TRBJ2-7; D ambiguous. The TCR sequence derives from an adult who received the AZD1222 COVID-19 vaccine. This specimen was peripheral blood, taken 28 days after the second AZD1222 dose. The CDR3 DNA reads TGTGCCAGCAGCTTAGGGGGAAGCTCCTACGAGCAGTACTTC. Its protein is CASSLGGSSYEQYF.